The present entry profiles one T cell receptor beta chain with its context. Antigen specificity is unknown. With V trimmed by 2 bases and J by 8 bases, 6 bases remained unmatched. From germline, CDR1 is WNHNN and CDR2 SYGVQD (reference sequence). The CDR3 has 13 residues. With a J-beta primer mix and a sample-barcoded 5' primer, a second PCR ran roughly 6 to 11 cycles. Paired-end reads containing CDR3 totaled no fewer than 2.5 million for each sample. One entry per CDR3 protein results from TCRdb running MiXCR on the 5' RACE reads. The repertoire has some 550,000 distinct CDR3 sequences, 40% to 55% of them found once; the top ten carry approximately 23%. The data derive from a study of blood T cells in healthy people across ages. Study results and limitations: Possibly, changes in expanded clonotypes were confounded because donor CMV status was unknown. TCR beta diversity per million T cells fell roughly linearly with age. Observed TCR beta diversity showed a strong correlation with the percentage of naive T cells as measured by flow cytometry.

The sequenced sample consisted of blood. The clonotype was recovered from a man older than 75 in good health. The rearrangement joins TRBV10-1 to TRBJ2-7; 7 bases agree with TRBD1. The CDR3 loop reads CASSETGQEKQYF. The CDR3, as DNA: TGCGCCAGCAGTGAGACAGGACAGGAAAAGCAGTACTTC.